A selection of T cell receptor beta chains follows, all from one sample in a study of shared clonotypes between healthy human individuals. Assay used: immunoSEQ multiplex PCR; TCRdb lists only in-frame clones, some missing. The sample comprises about 330,000 clones, around 72% of which are singletons, and about a tenth rests with the top ten. The sample consisted of memory CD4+ T cells sorted from blood. The receptors come from a man aged 30 to 39 in good health. The CDR3 runs from the conserved cysteine through the conserved F or W. A D gene is named only where the DNA matches it firmly. Expanded clones get a size class; other rows say once, few or many, or leave the size out.

>NA|TRBJ2-3|TRBD2|TRBV5-1
CASRASGSSTDTQYF
TGCGCCAGCAGGGCTAGCGGGTCTAGCACAGATACGCAGTATTTT
>NA|TRBJ1-4|NA|TRBV7-6
CASSLDGRAEKLFF
TGTGCCAGCAGCTTAGACGGGAGGGCAGAAAAACTGTTTTTT
>NA|TRBJ2-5|NA|TRBV7-2
CASSFDLAETQYF
TGTGCCAGCAGCTTTGATCTCGCGGAGACCCAGTACTTC
>few|TRBJ2-5|NA|TRBV6-1
CASSVGLLGETQYF
TGTGCCAGCAGTGTGGGCCTCCTAGGGGAGACCCAGTACTTC
>once|TRBJ2-5|TRBD1|TRBV19
CASSTLTGGKETQYF
TGTGCCAGTAGTACTCTCACAGGGGGCAAAGAGACCCAGTACTTC
>NA|TRBJ2-6|TRBD2|TRBV5-1
CASSTYSGRISGANVLTF
TGCGCCAGCAGCACCTATAGCGGGAGGATTTCTGGGGCCAACGTCCTGACTTTC
>NA|TRBJ2-7|NA|TRBV5-1
CASSPDSPYEQYF
TGCGCCAGCAGCCCGGACAGCCCCTACGAGCAGTACTTC
>NA|TRBJ2-7|TRBD1|TRBV7-9
CASSNRQGLYEQYF
TGTGCCAGCAGCAACCGACAGGGCCTTTACGAGCAGTACTTC
>NA|TRBJ2-5|NA|TRBV15
CATSREPRGSEETQYF
TGTGCCACCAGCAGAGAACCCCGGGGCTCGGAAGAGACCCAGTACTTC
>once|TRBJ2-5|NA|TRBV9
CASSRTQETQYF
TGTGCCAGTTCTAGGACACAAGAGACCCAGTACTTC
>NA|TRBJ2-5|NA|TRBV9
CASSVGPSETQYF
TGTGCCAGCAGCGTAGGACCATCAGAGACCCAGTACTTC
>NA|TRBJ2-3|NA|TRBV5-1
CASSFELAKDTQYF
TGCGCCAGCAGCTTCGAACTAGCCAAGGATACGCAGTATTTT
>NA|TRBJ1-3|NA|TRBV27
CASRSEAWNTIYF
TGTGCCAGCAGGAGCGAGGCCTGGAACACCATATATTTT
>NA|TRBJ2-1|NA|TRBV19
CASSIGGLIYNEQFF
TGTGCCAGTAGTATAGGAGGTCTGATCTACAATGAGCAGTTCTTC
>NA|TRBJ2-2|NA|TRBV7-9
CASSLARGGATGELFF
TGTGCCAGCAGCTTAGCGCGAGGGGGAGCGACCGGGGAGCTGTTTTTT
>NA|TRBJ1-5|NA|TRBV27
CASRLRGDRGNQPQHF
TGTGCCAGCCGTCTAAGGGGCGATCGCGGGAATCAGCCCCAGCATTTT
>NA|TRBJ2-1|TRBD2|TRBV2
CASKRLAGANEQFF
TGTGCCAGCAAGAGACTAGCGGGAGCCAATGAGCAGTTCTTC
>NA|TRBJ2-5|NA|TRBV28
CASRPPGIDGTQYF
TGTGCCAGCAGGCCACCAGGAATCGACGGGACCCAGTACTTC
>NA|TRBJ2-5|TRBD2|TRBV7-9
CASSPSGRVTAETQYF
TGTGCCAGCAGCCCTAGCGGGAGAGTGACGGCCGAGACCCAGTACTTC
>NA|TRBJ2-3|TRBD2|TRBV7-2
CASSSTSGTSGDTQYF
TGTGCCAGCAGCTCGACTAGCGGGACTTCGGGAGATACGCAGTATTTT
>NA|TRBJ1-1|TRBD1|TRBV2
CASSDRLGTGGTEAFF
TGTGCCAGCAGTGACCGGTTGGGGACAGGGGGCACTGAAGCTTTCTTT
>NA|TRBJ1-5|NA|TRBV19
CASSTGYQPQHF
TGTGCCAGTAGTACAGGGTATCAGCCCCAGCATTTT
>NA|TRBJ2-4|TRBD1|TRBV5-4
CASSRNAGTGVNIQYF
TGTGCCAGCAGCCGAAACGCCGGGACAGGGGTAAACATTCAGTACTTC
>NA|TRBJ2-1|TRBD1|TRBV6-1
CASETGLSSYNEQFF
TGTGCCAGCGAGACAGGGCTCAGCTCCTACAATGAGCAGTTCTTC
>NA|TRBJ1-5|NA|TRBV2
CASSADSVNQPQHF
TGTGCCAGCAGTGCCGACAGCGTCAATCAGCCCCAGCATTTT
>few|TRBJ1-3|TRBD1|TRBV11-2
CASSLLTGTGDTIYF
TGTGCCAGCAGCTTGTTGACAGGGACCGGGGACACCATATATTTT
>NA|TRBJ1-5|NA|TRBV19
CASSLVFRGNQPQHF
TGTGCCAGTAGTTTGGTCTTTAGGGGCAATCAGCCCCAGCATTTT
>once|TRBJ2-1|NA|TRBV18
CASSPGSSSYNEQFF
TGTGCCAGCTCACCCGGCAGTAGCTCCTACAATGAGCAGTTCTTC
>NA|TRBJ2-1|TRBD2|TRBV19
CASSILAGGEQFF
TGTGCCAGTAGTATCCTCGCGGGAGGTGAGCAGTTCTTC
>NA|TRBJ2-3|TRBD2|TRBV6-5
CASSSGSGNLDTQYF
TGTGCCAGCTCTAGCGGGAGTGGGAATTTAGATACGCAGTATTTT
>NA|TRBJ2-7|NA|TRBV6-1
CASITGPSGVEQYF
TGTGCCAGCATTACAGGACCCTCAGGCGTCGAGCAGTACTTC
>NA|TRBJ1-5|NA|TRBV28
CASARVRDSNQPQHF
TGTGCCAGCGCCCGAGTTAGGGATAGCAATCAGCCCCAGCATTTT
>NA|TRBJ1-4|NA|TRBV5-4
CATKPEGVEKLFF
TGTGCCACCAAACCGGAGGGTGTCGAAAAACTGTTTTTT
>NA|TRBJ2-1|TRBD1|TRBV28
CASSSNRGSSYNEQFF
TGTGCCAGCAGTTCGAACAGGGGGAGCTCCTACAATGAGCAGTTCTTC
>NA|TRBJ2-2|NA|TRBV6-4
CASSDGANTGELFF
TGTGCCAGCAGTGACGGGGCGAACACCGGGGAGCTGTTTTTT
>NA|TRBJ2-3|NA|TRBV2
CASSESNPTQYF
TGTGCCAGCAGTGAATCTAATCCAACGCAGTATTTT
>NA|TRBJ2-1|TRBD2|TRBV7-2
CASSLASGNYNEQFF
TGTGCCAGCAGCTTAGCTAGCGGGAACTACAATGAGCAGTTCTTC
>many|TRBJ1-3|NA|TRBV6-1
CASSENRFSGNTIYF
TGTGCCAGCAGTGAGAACAGGTTCTCTGGAAACACCATATATTTT
>many|TRBJ1-4|NA|TRBV18
CASSPIGSGDEKLFF
TGTGCCAGCTCACCCATAGGGTCTGGGGATGAAAAACTGTTTTTT
>few|TRBJ2-6|NA|TRBV11-2
CASSRQVSGANVLTF
TGTGCCAGCAGCCGACAGGTCTCTGGGGCCAACGTCCTGACTTTC
>once|TRBJ1-2|TRBD1|TRBV7-3
CASSSTGEGYTF
TGTGCCAGCAGCTCCACAGGGGAGGGCTACACCTTC
>NA|TRBJ2-2|NA|TRBV2
CASSESGLLNTGELFF
TGTGCCAGCAGTGAATCGGGACTCCTCAACACCGGGGAGCTGTTTTTT
>NA|TRBJ1-2|NA|TRBV5-8
CASSLAGYGYTF
TGTGCCAGCAGCTTGGCTGGGTATGGCTACACCTTC
>few|TRBJ2-7|TRBD2|TRBV4-3
CASSHRPPRSGTSGHPYEQYF
TGCGCCAGCAGCCACCGCCCTCCACGATCCGGGACTAGCGGCCACCCCTACGAGCAGTACTTC
>NA|TRBJ2-1|TRBD1|TRBV7-2
CASSLRQGLTNNEQFF
TGTGCCAGCAGCTTACGACAGGGGCTAACAAACAATGAGCAGTTCTTC
>NA|TRBJ2-1|TRBD1|TRBV29-1
CSVGRGTGGIVQSEQFF
TGCAGCGTTGGAAGGGGGACAGGTGGGATAGTACAATCTGAGCAGTTCTTC
>NA|TRBJ1-1|NA|TRBV25-1
CASSLRATNTEAFF
TGTGCCAGCAGTCTCCGAGCGACGAACACTGAAGCTTTCTTT
>NA|TRBJ2-5|TRBD1|TRBV27
CASSFLSGQSLPGQETQYF
TGTGCCAGCAGTTTTTTGTCGGGACAGTCACTCCCTGGGCAAGAGACCCAGTACTTC
>NA|TRBJ2-2|NA|TRBV6-1
CATKSGTPLRELFF
TGTGCCACAAAATCTGGGACTCCCCTCCGGGAGCTGTTTTTT